These 24 T cell receptor beta chains share one sample of origin, sequenced in a study of T cell clusters in autoimmune cytopenias. TRB rearrangements were amplified by touch-down multiplex PCR with mixed TRB-A/B primers. TCRdb re-called the multiplex PCR reads; one entry per CDR3 protein, DNA not given. The specimen's table records 5,500 to 8,000 distinct CDR3 sequences. TRB was amplified from 250 ng of peripheral blood genomic DNA per sample. This sample also appeared in a second study, on T cell repertoires in aging, cancer and after chemotherapy.

The sample was peripheral blood. The receptors here all came from a human donor in good health.

This chain links TRBV10-3 with TRBJ2-7; TCRdb's D gene call, TRBD1, goes unchecked for lack of DNA. Germline assignment: CDR1 ENHRY and CDR2 SYGVKD. CDR3 length equals 15 residues. The CDR3 reads CAISESQGWNYEQYF.

Considering frequency, this clonotype is medium-sized. The chain employs TRBV6-5 and TRBJ1-4; the TCRdb D gene call, TRBD1, has no DNA to confirm it. This CDR3 region has 12 residues. Germline V gene sequence: CDR1 MNHEY, CDR2 SVGAGI. The CDR3 is CASSRGRDILFF.

This chain joins TRBV20-1 and TRBJ2-1. The germline CDR1 and CDR2 sequences are DFQATT and SNEGSKA (reference sequence). The length of the CDR3 is 12 residues. The CDR3 sequence is CSARVGYGEQFF.

This clonotype is identified as medium-sized from frequency. The chain employs TRBV30 and TRBJ2-3; lacking DNA, the TRBD1 call made by TCRdb goes unchecked. Germline V lookup: CDR1 GTSNPN, CDR2 SVGIG (reference sequence). The CDR3 is 15 amino acids. CDR3 sequence reads: CAWSPGGSGTDTQYF.

The chain uses TRBV5-1 and TRBJ2-3; TCRdb reports TRBD1, a call that lacks DNA to check it against. The CDR3 has 14 residues. In germline, CDR1 is SGHRS, CDR2 YFSETQ. The CDR3 spells CASSIPTGTDTQYF.

Its frequency marks this clonotype as medium-sized. This chain connects TRBV29-1 to TRBJ2-3; with no DNA, the TCRdb D assignment of TRBD2 cannot be verified. Germline V lookup: CDR1 SQVTM, CDR2 ANQGSEA. This CDR3 comprises 16 residues. The CDR3 sequence is CSVDQLAGSSTDTQYF.

The J gene is TRBJ1-2, the V gene TRBV10-3; TCRdb reports TRBD1, a call that lacks DNA to check it against. This CDR3 is built from 14 residues. Germline V gene sequence: CDR1 ENHRY, CDR2 SYGVKD. The CDR3 region is CAISEYRGNYGYTF.

The J gene is TRBJ1-6, the V gene TRBV20-1; TCRdb outputs TRBD1, but without DNA this stays unchecked. This CDR3 is built from 15 residues. Germline CDR1 and CDR2: DFQATT and SNEGSKA (reference sequence). The CDR3 spells CSARVDGRGHSPLHF.

The chain employs TRBV5-1 and TRBJ2-3; TCRdb indicates TRBD1, and absent DNA this call remains unverified. The CDR3 covers 13 residues. The germline gives CDR1 SGHRS, CDR2 YFSETQ. CDR3 amino acids: CASSADRGYTQYF.

This sequence joins TRBV27 and TRBJ2-1; TCRdb designates TRBD1, a call that cannot be tested without DNA. CDR1 is MNHEY and CDR2 is SMNVEV in the germline V gene (reference sequence). This CDR3 has 15 residues. The CDR3 reads CASRPDRATYNEQFF.

V and J are TRBV5-5 and TRBJ2-7; TCRdb's D gene call, TRBD1, goes unchecked for lack of DNA. The CDR3 has 16 residues. Looked up from germline, CDR1 is SGHKS and CDR2 is YYEKEE (reference sequence). The CDR3 protein is CASSQSHGDTSYEQYF.

The V and J genes are TRBV6-5 and TRBJ2-7; no DNA is available, so the TRBD1 call from TCRdb remains unchecked. The CDR3 is 14 amino acids. Germline CDR1 reads MNHEY; CDR2 reads SVGAGI. CDR3 amino acids: CASMARAKEYEQYF.

This chain connects TRBV27 to TRBJ1-1. This CDR3 is built from 14 residues. Germline CDR1 is MNHEY and CDR2 is SMNVEV (reference sequence). The CDR3 sequence is CASSLKWEGTEAFF.

By frequency, this clonotype registers large. This sequence joins TRBV29-1 and TRBJ2-2; with no DNA, the TCRdb D assignment of TRBD1 cannot be verified. The CDR3 is 13 amino acids. Germline lookup yields CDR1 SQVTM and CDR2 ANQGSEA. The CDR3 reads CSGDRANTGELFF.

Considering frequency, this clonotype is medium-sized. The chain couples TRBV5-4 to TRBJ2-3. The CDR3 is 13 residues long. Germline CDR1 is SGHNT and CDR2 is YYREEE (reference sequence). The CDR3: CASSPDSTDTQYF.

The rearrangement links TRBV19 to TRBJ2-7; TCRdb designates TRBD1, a call that cannot be tested without DNA. The germline V gene has CDR1 LNHDA and CDR2 SQIVND (reference sequence). The CDR3 spans 16 residues. This chain's CDR3 is CASSIGGQPRTYEQYF.

This chain connects TRBV30 to TRBJ2-7; TCRdb's assignment of TRBD2 cannot be checked, as there is no DNA. Per the germline V gene, CDR1 is GTSNPN and CDR2 is SVGIG (reference sequence). The CDR3 is 14 amino acids. The chain's CDR3 is CAWSASSGTYEQYF.

The chain employs TRBV11-1 and TRBJ2-3. CDR3 length equals 13 residues. Germline-derived CDR1 and CDR2 are SGHAT and FQDESV (reference sequence). The CDR3 loop is CASSFGVTDTQYF.

The chain links TRBV7-6 to TRBJ1-2; TCRdb's D gene call, TRBD1, goes unchecked for lack of DNA. Per the germline V gene, CDR1 is SGHVS and CDR2 is FNYEAQ. The CDR3 contains 16 residues. CDR3 protein: CASSLDGHRGEYGYTF.

This clonotype is labeled medium-sized (0.01 to 0.1%) based on frequency. This rearrangement joins TRBV29-1 to TRBJ2-1; the D gene TCRdb calls, TRBD2, cannot be checked with no DNA. The CDR3 extends over 12 amino acids. In germline, CDR1 is SQVTM, CDR2 ANQGSEA. The CDR3 loop is CSVSPQGDEQFF.

This chain links TRBV5-4 with TRBJ2-1; TCRdb's D call of TRBD1 is untestable without DNA. The V gene's germline CDR1 is SGHNT and CDR2 YYREEE (reference sequence). The CDR3 loop spans 14 amino acids. The CDR3 is CASSLQRQNNEQFF.

Considering frequency, this clonotype is medium-sized. The rearrangement joins TRBV30 to TRBJ2-7; the TCRdb call, TRBD1, lacks DNA for checking. The CDR3 contains 12 residues. Germline loops: CDR1 GTSNPN, CDR2 SVGIG (reference sequence). This CDR3 is CAFRVNSYEQYF.

The J gene is TRBJ2-1, the V gene TRBV5-4; absent DNA, TCRdb's TRBD1 call cannot be checked. Germline CDR1 reads SGHNT; CDR2 reads YYREEE (reference sequence). The CDR3 covers 12 residues. CDR3: CASRGAGNEQFF.

This clonotype is medium-sized by frequency. This chain uses TRBV30 with TRBJ2-7; TCRdb designates TRBD2, a call that cannot be tested without DNA. The V gene's germline CDR1 is GTSNPN and CDR2 SVGIG (reference sequence). The CDR3 has 16 amino acids. The CDR3: CAWSTAGTSGSPQQYF.